This T cell receptor beta chain is drawn from a study of shared clonotypes between healthy human individuals. Study-level information: Each donor had three CD4 naive, three CD4 memory, two CD8 naive and one CD8 memory plate.

The assay was immunoSEQ multiplex PCR, and TCRdb's table has in-frame clones only and misses some. Among approximately 720,000 clones, roughly 70% were seen once, and the ten largest hold 1.8%. With regard to this clone: The antigen remains undetermined.

The germline V and J ends were trimmed by 0 bases and 6 bases, with 12 bases remaining between them. Germline loops: CDR1 MGHRA, CDR2 YSYEKL. There are 15 residues in the CDR3. The study, taken as a whole, reports: Several donors held about 5% of naive CD4 clonotypes in common. Genetic and exposure-history diversity was limited by the few donors. Investigators collected only blood, and repertoires in tissues likely differ.

The clonotype was recovered from a woman in her twenties or thirties in good health. This chain links TRBV4-1 with TRBJ2-1; D not resolved. Sequenced: memory CD4+ T cells sorted from blood. Stated subset: CD45RA-negative fraction. The CDR3: CASSQDPPDGNEQFF. The CDR3 DNA reads TGCGCCAGCAGCCAAGATCCCCCTGACGGCAATGAGCAGTTCTTC.